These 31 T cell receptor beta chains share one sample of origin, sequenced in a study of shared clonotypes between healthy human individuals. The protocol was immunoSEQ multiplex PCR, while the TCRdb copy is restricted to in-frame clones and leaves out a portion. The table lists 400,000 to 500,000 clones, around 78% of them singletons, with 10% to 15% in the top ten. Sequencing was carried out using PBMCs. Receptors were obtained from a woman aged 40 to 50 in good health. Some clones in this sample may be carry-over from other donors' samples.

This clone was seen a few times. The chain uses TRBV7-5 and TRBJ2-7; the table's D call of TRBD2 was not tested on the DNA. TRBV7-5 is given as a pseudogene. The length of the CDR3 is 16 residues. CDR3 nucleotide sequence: TGTGCCAGAAGCTTATGGGGGCTAGACGGGAGGTACGAGCAGTACTTC. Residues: CARSLWGLDGRYEQYF.

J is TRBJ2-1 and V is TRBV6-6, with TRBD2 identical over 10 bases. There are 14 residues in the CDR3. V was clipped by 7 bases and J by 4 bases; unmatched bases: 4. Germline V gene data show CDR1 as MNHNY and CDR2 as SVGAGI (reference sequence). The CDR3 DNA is TGTGCCAGCACTAGCGGGAGTTCGTACAATGAGCAGTTCTTC. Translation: CASTSGSSYNEQFF.

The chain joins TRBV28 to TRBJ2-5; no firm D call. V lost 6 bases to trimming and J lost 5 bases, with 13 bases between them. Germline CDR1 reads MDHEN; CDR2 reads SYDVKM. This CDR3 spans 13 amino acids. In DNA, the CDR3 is TGTGCCAGCAGGGGGTCGTCCGGGGAGACCCAGTACTTC. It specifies CASRGSSGETQYF. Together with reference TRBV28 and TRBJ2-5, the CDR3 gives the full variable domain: DVKVTQSSRYLVKRTGEKVFLECVQDMDHENMFWYRQDPGLGLRLIYFSYDVKMKEKGDIPEGYSVSREKKERFSLILESASTNQTSMYLCASRGSSGETQYFGPGTRLLVL.

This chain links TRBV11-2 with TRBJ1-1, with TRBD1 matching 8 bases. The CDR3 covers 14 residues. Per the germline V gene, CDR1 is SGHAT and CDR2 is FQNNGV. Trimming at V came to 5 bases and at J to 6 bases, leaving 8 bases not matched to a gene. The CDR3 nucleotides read TGTGCCAGCAGCCAGAACAGGGGGGGGGCTGAAGCTTTCTTT. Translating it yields CASSQNRGGAEAFF.

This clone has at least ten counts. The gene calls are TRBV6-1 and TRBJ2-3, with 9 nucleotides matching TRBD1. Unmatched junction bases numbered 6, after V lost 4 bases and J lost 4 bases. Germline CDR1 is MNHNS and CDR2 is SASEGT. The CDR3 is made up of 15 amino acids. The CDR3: CASSGGQGGADTQYF. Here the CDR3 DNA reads TGTGCCAGCAGTGGGGGACAGGGAGGTGCAGATACGCAGTATTTT.

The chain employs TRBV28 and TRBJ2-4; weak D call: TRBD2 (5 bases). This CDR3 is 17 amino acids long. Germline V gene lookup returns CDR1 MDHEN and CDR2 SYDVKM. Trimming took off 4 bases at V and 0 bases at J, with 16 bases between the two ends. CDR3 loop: CASSYPRGAVAKNIQYF. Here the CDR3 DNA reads TGTGCCAGCAGTTACCCTCGGGGAGCGGTAGCCAAAAACATTCAGTACTTC.

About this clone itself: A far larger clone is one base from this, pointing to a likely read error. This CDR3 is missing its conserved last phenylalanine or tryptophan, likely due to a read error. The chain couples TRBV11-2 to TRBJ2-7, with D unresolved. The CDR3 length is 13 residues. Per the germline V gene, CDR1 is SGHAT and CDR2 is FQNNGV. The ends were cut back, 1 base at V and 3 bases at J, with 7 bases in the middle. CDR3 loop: CASSLGDGYEQYL. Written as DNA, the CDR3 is TGTGCCAGCAGCTTAGGTGATGGCTACGAGCAGTACCTC.

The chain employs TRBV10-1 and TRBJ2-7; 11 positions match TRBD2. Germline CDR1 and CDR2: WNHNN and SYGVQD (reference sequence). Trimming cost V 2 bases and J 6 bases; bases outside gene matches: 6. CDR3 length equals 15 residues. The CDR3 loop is CASSERTSGLAEQYF. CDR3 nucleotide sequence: TGCGCCAGCAGTGAGAGGACTAGCGGGTTGGCCGAGCAGTACTTC.

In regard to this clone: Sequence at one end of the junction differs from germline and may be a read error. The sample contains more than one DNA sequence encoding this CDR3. DNA of the CDR3: TGCGCCAGCAGCCAAGGGGACAGGGGCGGTAAAGGGGCCAACGTCCTGACTTTC. Its protein is CASSQGDRGGKGANVLTF. The chain combines TRBV7-9 with TRBJ2-6, with 10 positions matching TRBD1. The CDR3 totals 18 residues. Looked up from germline, CDR1 is SEHNR and CDR2 is FQNEAQ (reference sequence).

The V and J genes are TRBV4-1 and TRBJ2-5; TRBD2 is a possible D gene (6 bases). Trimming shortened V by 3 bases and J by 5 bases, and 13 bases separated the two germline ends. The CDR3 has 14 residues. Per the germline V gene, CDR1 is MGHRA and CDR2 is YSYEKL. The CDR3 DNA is TGCGCCAGCAGCCAGTACGGGACTCGGGAGACCCAGTACTTC. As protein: CASSQYGTRETQYF.

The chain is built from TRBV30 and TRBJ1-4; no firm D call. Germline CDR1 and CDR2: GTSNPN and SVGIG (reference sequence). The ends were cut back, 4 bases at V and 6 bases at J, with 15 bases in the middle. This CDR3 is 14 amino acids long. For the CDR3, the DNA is TGTGCCTGGAAAAGGGCCCTTCGGGATGAAAAACTGTTTTTT. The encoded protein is CAWKRALRDEKLFF.

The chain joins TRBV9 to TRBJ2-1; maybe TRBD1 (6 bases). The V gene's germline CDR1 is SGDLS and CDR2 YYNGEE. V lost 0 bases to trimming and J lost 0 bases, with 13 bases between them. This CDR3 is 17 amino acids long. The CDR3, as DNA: TGTGCCAGCAGCGTAGCGGCAACAGGGCGCTCCTACAATGAGCAGTTCTTC. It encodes CASSVAATGRSYNEQFF.

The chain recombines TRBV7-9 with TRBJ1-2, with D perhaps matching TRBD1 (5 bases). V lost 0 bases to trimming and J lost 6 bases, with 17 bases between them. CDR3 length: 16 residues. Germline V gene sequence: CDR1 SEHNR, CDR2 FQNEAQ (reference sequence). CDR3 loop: CASSLAKRGKVHGYTF. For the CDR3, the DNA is TGTGCCAGCAGCTTAGCGAAGCGGGGGAAGGTCCATGGCTACACCTTC. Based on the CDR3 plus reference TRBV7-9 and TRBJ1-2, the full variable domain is DTGVSQNPRHKITKRGQNVTFRCDPISEHNRLYWYRQTLGQGPEFLTYFQNEAQLEKSRLLSDRFSAERPKGSFSTLEIQRTEQGDSAMYLCASSLAKRGKVHGYTFGSGTRLTVV.

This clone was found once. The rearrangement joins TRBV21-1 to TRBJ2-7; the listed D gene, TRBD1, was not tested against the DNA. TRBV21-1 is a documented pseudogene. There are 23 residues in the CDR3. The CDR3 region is CASSKVRWMRGQGIFVETYEQYF. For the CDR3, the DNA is TGTGCCAGCAGCAAAGTAAGGTGGATGAGGGGACAGGGTATATTTGTAGAAACCTACGAGCAGTACTTC.

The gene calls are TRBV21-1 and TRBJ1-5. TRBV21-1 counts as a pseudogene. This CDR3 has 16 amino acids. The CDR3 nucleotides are TGTGCCAGCAGCAGTCGCAAGGAGAAGGAGGATCAGCCCCAGCATTTT. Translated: CASSSRKEKEDQPQHF.

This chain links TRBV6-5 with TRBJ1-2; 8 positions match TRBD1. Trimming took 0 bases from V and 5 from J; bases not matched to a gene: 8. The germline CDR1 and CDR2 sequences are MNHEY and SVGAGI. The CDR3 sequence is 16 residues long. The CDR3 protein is CASSYSITGGSYGYTF. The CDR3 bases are TGTGCCAGCAGTTACTCGATTACAGGGGGTAGTTATGGCTACACCTTC.

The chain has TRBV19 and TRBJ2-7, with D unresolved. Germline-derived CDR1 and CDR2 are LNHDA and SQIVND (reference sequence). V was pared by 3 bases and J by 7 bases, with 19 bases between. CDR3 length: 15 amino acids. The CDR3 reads CASSISTDRRLEQYF. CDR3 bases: TGTGCCAGTAGTATTTCAACGGACCGGCGCTTAGAGCAGTACTTC.

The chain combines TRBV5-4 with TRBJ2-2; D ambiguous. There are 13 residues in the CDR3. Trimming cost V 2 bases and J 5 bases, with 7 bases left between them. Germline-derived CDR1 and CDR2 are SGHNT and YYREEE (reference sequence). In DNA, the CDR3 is TGTGCCAGCAGCTTTGACCCGACCGGGGAGCTGTTTTTT. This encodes CASSFDPTGELFF.

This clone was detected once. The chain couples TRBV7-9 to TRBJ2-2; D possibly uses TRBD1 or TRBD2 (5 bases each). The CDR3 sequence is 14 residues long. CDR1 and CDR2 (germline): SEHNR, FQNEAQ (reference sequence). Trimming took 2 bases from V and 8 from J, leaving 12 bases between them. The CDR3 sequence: CASSLWDRAGELFF. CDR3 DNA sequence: TGTGCCAGCAGCTTATGGGACCGCGCTGGGGAGCTGTTTTTT.

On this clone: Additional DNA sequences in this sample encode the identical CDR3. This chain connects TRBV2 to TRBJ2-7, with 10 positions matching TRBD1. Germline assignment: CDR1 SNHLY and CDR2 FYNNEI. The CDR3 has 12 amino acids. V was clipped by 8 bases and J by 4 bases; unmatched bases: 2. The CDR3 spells CASRDRGYEQYF. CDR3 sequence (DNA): TGTGCCAGCCGGGACAGGGGTTACGAGCAGTACTTC.

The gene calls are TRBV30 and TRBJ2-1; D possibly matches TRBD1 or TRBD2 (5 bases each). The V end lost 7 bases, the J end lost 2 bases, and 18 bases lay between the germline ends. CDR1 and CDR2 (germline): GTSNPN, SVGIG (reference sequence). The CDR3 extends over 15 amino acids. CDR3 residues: CALIPGASTYNEQFF. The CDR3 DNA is TGTGCCTTAATTCCCGGGGCCAGTACCTACAATGAGCAGTTCTTC.

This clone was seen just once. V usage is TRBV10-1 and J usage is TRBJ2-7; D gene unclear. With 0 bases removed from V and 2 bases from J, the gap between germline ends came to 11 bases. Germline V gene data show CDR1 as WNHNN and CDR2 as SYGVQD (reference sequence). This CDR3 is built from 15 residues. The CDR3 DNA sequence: TGCGCCAGCAGTGAGTCAGGGCCACTAACCTACGAGCAGTACTTC. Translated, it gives CASSESGPLTYEQYF.

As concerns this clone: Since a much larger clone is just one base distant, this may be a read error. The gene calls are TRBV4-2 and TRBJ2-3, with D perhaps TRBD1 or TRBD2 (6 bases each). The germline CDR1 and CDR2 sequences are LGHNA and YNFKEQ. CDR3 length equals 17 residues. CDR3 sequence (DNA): TGTGCCAGCAGCCAAGTGGACTCAGCCGGGGGCACAGGTACGCAGTATTTT. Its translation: CASSQVDSAGGTGTQYF.

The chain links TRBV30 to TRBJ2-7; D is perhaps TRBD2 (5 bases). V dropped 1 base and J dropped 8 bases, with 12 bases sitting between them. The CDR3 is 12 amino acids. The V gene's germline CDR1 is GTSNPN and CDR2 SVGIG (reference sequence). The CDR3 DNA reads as TGTGCCTGGAGTGGCCCCAGCGGCAAGCAGTACTTC. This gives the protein CAWSGPSGKQYF.

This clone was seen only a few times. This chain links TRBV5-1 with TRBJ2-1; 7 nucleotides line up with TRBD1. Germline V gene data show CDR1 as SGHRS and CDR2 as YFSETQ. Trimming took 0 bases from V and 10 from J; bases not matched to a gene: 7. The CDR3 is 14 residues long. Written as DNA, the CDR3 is TGCGCCAGCAGCTTGGGACAGGGACACCAAGAGCAGTTCTTC. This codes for CASSLGQGHQEQFF. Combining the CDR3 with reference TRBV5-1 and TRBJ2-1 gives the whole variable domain KAGVTQTPRYLIKTRGQQVTLSCSPISGHRSVSWYQQTPGQGLQFLFEYFSETQRNKGNFPGRFSGRQFSNSRSEMNVSTLELGDSALYLCASSLGQGHQEQFFGPGTRLTVL.

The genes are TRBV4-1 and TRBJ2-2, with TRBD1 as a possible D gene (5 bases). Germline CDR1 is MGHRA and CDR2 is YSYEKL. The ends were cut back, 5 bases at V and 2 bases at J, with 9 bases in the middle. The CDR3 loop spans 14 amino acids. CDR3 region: CASSTGLNTGELFF. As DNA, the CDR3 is TGCGCCAGCAGCACAGGCCTAAACACCGGGGAGCTGTTTTTT.

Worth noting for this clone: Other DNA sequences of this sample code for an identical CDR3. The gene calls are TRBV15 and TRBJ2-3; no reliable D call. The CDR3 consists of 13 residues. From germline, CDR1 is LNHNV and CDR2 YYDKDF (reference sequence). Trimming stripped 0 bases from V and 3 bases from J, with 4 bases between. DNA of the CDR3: TGTGCCACCAGCAGAGATTTGACAGATACGCAGTATTTT. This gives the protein CATSRDLTDTQYF.

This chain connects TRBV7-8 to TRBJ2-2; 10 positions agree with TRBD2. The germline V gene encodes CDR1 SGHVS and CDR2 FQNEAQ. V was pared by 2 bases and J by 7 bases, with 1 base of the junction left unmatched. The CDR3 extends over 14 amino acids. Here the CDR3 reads CASSLSGRDGELFF. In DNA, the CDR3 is TGTGCCAGCAGCTTAAGCGGGAGGGACGGGGAGCTGTTTTTT. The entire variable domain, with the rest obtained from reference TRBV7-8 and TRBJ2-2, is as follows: GAGVSQSPRYKVAKRGQDVALRCDPISGHVSLFWYQQALGQGPEFLTYFQNEAQLDKSGLPSDRFFAERPEGSVSTLKIQRTQQEDSAVYLCASSLSGRDGELFFGEGSRLTVL.

The CDR3 nucleotides are TGTGCCAGCAGCCCTACTGTACTAGGAACAGATACGCAGTATTTT. Its translation: CASSPTVLGTDTQYF. This chain uses TRBV7-2 with TRBJ2-3, with a tentative D call TRBD2 (5 bases). The CDR3 is 15 residues long. Per the germline V gene, CDR1 is SGHTA and CDR2 is FQGNSA. V was shortened by 5 bases and J by 3 bases, with 15 bases between the two germline ends. The complete variable domain, with remaining parts taken from reference TRBV7-2 and TRBJ2-3, reads GAGVSQSPSNKVTEKGKDVELRCDPISGHTALYWYRQSLGQGLEFLIYFQGNSAPDKSGLPSDRFSAERTGGSVSTLTIQRTQQEDSAVYLCASSPTVLGTDTQYFGPGTRLTVL.

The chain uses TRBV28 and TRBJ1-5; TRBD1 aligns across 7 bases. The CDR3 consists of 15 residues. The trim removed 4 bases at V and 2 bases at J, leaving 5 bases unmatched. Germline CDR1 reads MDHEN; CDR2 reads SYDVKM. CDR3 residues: CASSYGTARNQPQHF. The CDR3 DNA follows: TGTGCCAGCAGTTATGGGACAGCTCGCAATCAGCCCCAGCATTTT.

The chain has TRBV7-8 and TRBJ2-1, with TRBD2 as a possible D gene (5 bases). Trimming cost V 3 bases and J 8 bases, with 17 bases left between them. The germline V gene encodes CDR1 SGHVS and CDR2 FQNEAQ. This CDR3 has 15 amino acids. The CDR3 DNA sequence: TGTGCCAGCAGCTTGGGAGTAAGCCGGGCATATGAGCAGTTCTTC. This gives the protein CASSLGVSRAYEQFF. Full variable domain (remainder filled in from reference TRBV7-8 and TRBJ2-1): GAGVSQSPRYKVAKRGQDVALRCDPISGHVSLFWYQQALGQGPEFLTYFQNEAQLDKSGLPSDRFFAERPEGSVSTLKIQRTQQEDSAVYLCASSLGVSRAYEQFFGPGTRLTVL.